This T cell receptor (beta chain) was profiled in a study of sequential checkpoint blockade in melanoma. The CDR3 extends over 17 amino acids. The germline gives CDR1 SGHNT, CDR2 YENEEA. V was trimmed by 5 bases and J by 1 base, leaving 17 bases between them. This clone is medium-sized in the sample. Sample treatment: randomized to nivolumab then ipilimumab (arm A) or the reverse (arm B). The method was immunoSEQ multiplex PCR; TCRdb's version includes in-frame clones alone and lacks a portion of them. The sample shows 2,500 or so clones, about 23% of them seen only once. The chain employs TRBV11-3 and TRBJ2-2; D tentatively fits TRBD1 or TRBD2 (5 bases each). This TCR was recovered from a human donor with melanoma. Sequencing was performed on tumor tissue (inferred from file names), taken from a patient given nivolumab and ipilimumab in sequence. CDR3 loop: CASSPREGNWNTGELFF. For the CDR3, the DNA is TGTGCCAGCAGCCCCAGAGAGGGGAATTGGAACACCGGGGAGCTGTTTTTT.